This TCR beta chain was documented in a study of early T cells in non-severe SARS-CoV-2 infection. On the study more broadly: The input, bulk RNA from unsorted whole blood, was sequenced, and chains were unpaired. Findings and caveats of the study: Anti-spike CD8 specificities were favored by VDJdb matching, whose results missed private and CD4 specificities.

About this clonotype itself: Its antigen is still unknown.

This CDR3 has 16 amino acids. CDR1 and CDR2 (germline): MGHRA, YSYEKL. V was pared by 1 base and J by 2 bases, with 8 bases of the junction left unmatched. Researchers attached unique molecular identifiers to individual cDNA molecules. TCRdb processed the 5' RACE reads anew with MiXCR; each CDR3 protein has one entry. The data hold some 30,000 distinct CDR3 sequences, with about 4.5% observed a single time. The rearrangement uses TRBV4-1 and TRBJ2-7; 7 bases align to TRBD2. What was sequenced was whole blood. The TCR originated in an adult who was a healthcare worker with PCR-confirmed SARS-CoV-2 infection or an uninfected control (not recorded which). The CDR3 protein is CASSQVDFGGTYEQYF. The CDR3 DNA follows: TGCGCCAGCAGCCAAGTCGATTTCGGGGGGACCTACGAGCAGTACTTC.